The source of this T cell receptor (beta chain) is a study of blood T cell repertoires in COVID-19. Those enrolled in Seattle joined during active infection and were followed longitudinally afterward. Per the original data handling: Reference gene primers were amplified, and this amplification served to estimate nucleated cell counts. Method: immunoSEQ multiplex PCR; TCRdb's copy keeps in-frame clones and lacks some. That table is the source of V, J and clone size, and D and trimming were worked out from the DNA. The repertoire holds over 80,000 clones, with less than 85% as singletons. Germline V lookup: CDR1 MDHEN, CDR2 SYDVKM. The CDR3 spans 13 residues. V was pared by 5 bases and J by 4 bases, with 11 bases between.

The sequenced sample was peripheral blood. The receptor was derived from an older man with COVID-19, enrolled during active disease. The chain carries TRBV28 and TRBJ1-2; D may be TRBD1 (5 bases). Here the CDR3 DNA reads TGTGCCAGCAGTGTCATTGACAGCTATGGCTACACCTTC. It encodes CASSVIDSYGYTF.